This record concerns one T cell receptor (beta chain) sequence. Its antigen remains unidentified. These data originate in a study of vaccination and CD4 T cells after COVID-19. Study-level results: Convalescent patients' median share of reactive clones seen only post-vaccination was around 90%.

Per germline, CDR1 SGHAT and CDR2 FQNNGV. This CDR3 is 15 amino acids long. Germline trimming cut 5 bases from V and 3 bases from J; bases unmatched to any gene: 5. Via MiXCR, TCRdb re-called the PCR reads, giving one row per CDR3 protein. The table shows about 20,000 distinct CDR3 sequences, with roughly 62% occurring only once. The rearrangement links TRBV11-2 to TRBJ2-7; TRBD2 matches 12 bases. The sample consisted of CD4+ T cells from blood, taken after SARS-CoV-2 vaccination. This receptor was obtained from a human donor who had recovered from COVID-19. CDR3 in DNA: TGTGCCAGCAGCCCCAGGGGACTAGCGGGCTACGAGCAGTACTTC. The encoded protein is CASSPRGLAGYEQYF.